A selection of T cell receptor beta chains follows, all from one sample in a study of cytomegalovirus exposure and HLA in healthy donors. Generated by immunoSEQ multiplex PCR, the TCRdb table keeps only in-frame clones and is missing some. Of about 160,000 clones detected, 80% to 90% appear once; the ten largest clones hold less than 3%. Sequencing was performed on PBMCs. The source is a male donor in good health and CMV-seronegative. CDR3s include the opening cysteine and the closing phenylalanine or tryptophan. A D gene is named only where the DNA matches it firmly. Clone size is shown for a subset of rows, as once, few, many or a class of expanded clone.

V,D,J,size,DNA,CDR3
TRBV30,TRBD2,TRBJ2-1,.,TGTGCCGGGAGGGGACTTGGAGACAATGAGCAGTTCTTC,CAGRGLGDNEQFF
TRBV2,TRBD1,TRBJ1-1,.,TGTGCCAGCGGGCTAGGACAGGGCCGACGGGCTTTCTTT,CASGLGQGRRAFF
TRBV27,.,TRBJ2-7,.,TGTGCCAGCAGTTTAACCCTGACAGAAAACTACGAGCAGTACTTC,CASSLTLTENYEQYF
TRBV5-1,TRBD2,TRBJ2-7,.,TGCGCCAGCAGCTCACTAGCGGGAGTAACCTACGAGCAGTACTTC,CASSSLAGVTYEQYF
TRBV29-1,TRBD1,TRBJ2-1,.,TGCAGCATTTCCTCCGGGACAGGAGGCCTGAATGAGCAGTTCTTC,CSISSGTGGLNEQFF
TRBV5-1,.,TRBJ2-4,.,TGCGCCAGCAGCTTGGGAGGAGCCAAAAACATTCAGTACTTC,CASSLGGAKNIQYF
TRBV4-3,TRBD2,TRBJ2-1,.,TGCGCCAGCAGCCAAGGGGGGTGGGGTAGCGGGAGTGACAATGAGCAGTTCTTC,CASSQGGWGSGSDNEQFF
TRBV2,.,TRBJ2-2,few,TGTGCCAGCAGTCGTCCAGGAGGGGAGCTGTTTTTT,CASSRPGGELFF
TRBV28,.,TRBJ2-7,once,TGTGCCAGCAAATCTACTAGAACCACCTACGAGCAGTACTTC,CASKSTRTTYEQYF
TRBV9,TRBD1,TRBJ1-6,.,TGTGCCAGCAGCGCAGGGACAGGGGTTTCTTCACCCCTCCACTTT,CASSAGTGVSSPLHF
TRBV19,TRBD1,TRBJ2-6,.,TGTGCCAGTAAGAATCTGACAGGGAGACCCGGGGCCAACGTCCTGACTTTC,CASKNLTGRPGANVLTF
TRBV28,TRBD2,TRBJ2-7,once,TGTGCCAGCAGTCCCCGACTAGCGGGCTCCTACGAGCAGTACTTC,CASSPRLAGSYEQYF
TRBV7-9,.,TRBJ1-1,.,TGTTCCAGCAGCTGGCTAGGGGCTGAAGCTTTCTTT,CSSSWLGAEAFF
TRBV11-3,.,TRBJ2-1,once,TGTGCCAGCAGCTCCCGGGATAACAATGAGCAGTTCTTC,CASSSRDNNEQFF
TRBV5-4,TRBD1,TRBJ2-7,.,TGTGCCAGCAGCGTACCGGGACAGGGCTCCTACGAGCAGTACTTC,CASSVPGQGSYEQYF
TRBV29-1,TRBD2,TRBJ2-5,once,TGCAGCGTTTGGACTAGCGGGAGGGGACAAGAGACCCAGTACTTC,CSVWTSGRGQETQYF
TRBV11-2,.,TRBJ2-1,once,TGTGCCAGCAGCTTCGGAGACCGTGAGCAGTTCTTC,CASSFGDREQFF
TRBV30,.,TRBJ1-4,.,TGTGCCTGGAGTGTGAGGGCCATGGAAAAACTGTTTTTT,CAWSVRAMEKLFF
TRBV9,TRBD2,TRBJ2-3,.,TGTGCCAGCACAGGGGGGCTAGCGGGAAATACAGATACGCAGTATTTT,CASTGGLAGNTDTQYF
TRBV4-2,.,TRBJ2-1,few,TGTGCCAGCAGCCAGCAGAATAGGGGGGGGCTAGCCTACAATGAGCAGTTCTTC,CASSQQNRGGLAYNEQFF
TRBV7-6,.,TRBJ2-1,.,TGTGCCAGCAGCTTAGCGTCGGGGGCTAGCGGATCCCCCTACAATGAGCAGTTCTTC,CASSLASGASGSPYNEQFF
TRBV15,.,TRBJ1-4,.,TGTGCCACCAGCAGACTGGGGGGGTCTAATGAAAAACTGTTTTTT,CATSRLGGSNEKLFF
TRBV28,.,TRBJ2-2,.,TGTGCCAGCAGTCCCCGGGACATTGGAATCACCGGGGAGCTGTTTTTT,CASSPRDIGITGELFF
TRBV19,TRBD2,TRBJ2-1,.,TGTGCCAGTAGTCGGGGGGGGTTCCCCTTAGGGGAGCAGTTCTTC,CASSRGGFPLGEQFF
TRBV7-9,TRBD2,TRBJ2-3,.,TGTGCCAGCCAATCGAATATAGCGGGAAATACAGATACGCAGTATTTT,CASQSNIAGNTDTQYF
TRBV5-1,.,TRBJ2-2,.,TGCGCCAGCAGCTTGGAAGGGGGATCGACCGGGGAGCTGTTTTTT,CASSLEGGSTGELFF
TRBV28,TRBD2,TRBJ2-3,.,TGTGCCAGCAGTACCACAAGGAGCGGGGGAAGCACAGATACGCAGTATTTT,CASSTTRSGGSTDTQYF
TRBV7-2,TRBD1,TRBJ1-2,.,TGTGCCAGCAGCCGCAACAGGGGAGAGAGTGGCTACACCTTC,CASSRNRGESGYTF
TRBV5-6,.,TRBJ2-7,.,TGTGCCAGCAGCTTGTTAACCTACGAGCAGTACTTC,CASSLLTYEQYF
TRBV19,.,TRBJ1-2,.,TGTGCCAGTACCTCGGGTCACACCTATGGCTACACCTTC,CASTSGHTYGYTF
TRBV4-3,TRBD2,TRBJ2-3,few,TGCGCCAGCAGCCAAGACACGGGGGGGGGCACAGATACGCAGTATTTT,CASSQDTGGGTDTQYF
TRBV7-2,.,TRBJ2-2,.,TGTGCCAGCAGCTTAGGTTGGACTATAAACACCGGGGAGCTGTTTTTT,CASSLGWTINTGELFF
TRBV10-3,TRBD1,TRBJ2-3,.,TGTGCCATCAGGATTGACGGGACAGGGGATACAGATACGCAGTATTTT,CAIRIDGTGDTDTQYF
TRBV6-5,.,TRBJ2-7,.,TGTGCCAGCAGTTACTCGGGACTTGGGGCTCTCGAGCAGTACTTC,CASSYSGLGALEQYF
TRBV19,TRBD1,TRBJ2-1,.,TGTGCCAGTAGTATATTTCTACAGGGGGCTTCCTACAATGAGCAGTTCTTC,CASSIFLQGASYNEQFF
TRBV6-5,.,TRBJ2-2,.,TGTGCCAGCAGTTTCTTGGGGGGGAACACCGGGGAGCTGTTTTTT,CASSFLGGNTGELFF
TRBV2,TRBD1,TRBJ2-6,once,TGTGCCAGCAGCGACAGGGAAAGGCCCTCTGGGGCCAACGTCCTGACTTTC,CASSDRERPSGANVLTF
TRBV28,.,TRBJ2-2,.,TGTGCCAGCAGTCCCTTTTGTACCCCCCGGGTCGGCGGGGAGCTGTTTTTT,CASSPFCTPRVGGELFF
TRBV28,TRBD1,TRBJ1-2,.,TGTGCCAGCAGTCACCCCCCCGCGACAGGGAACTATGGCTACACCTTC,CASSHPPATGNYGYTF
TRBV7-2,TRBD2,TRBJ2-7,.,TGTGCCAGCAGCCCATGGACTAGTTACGAGCAGTACTTC,CASSPWTSYEQYF
TRBV9,TRBD1,TRBJ2-7,.,TGTGCCAGCAGCGCCTCGACAGGGGCCACCTACGAGCAGTACTTC,CASSASTGATYEQYF
TRBV15,.,TRBJ1-6,.,TGTGCCACCAGCAGAGATTACGACAGGTCTGAACCCCTCCACTTT,CATSRDYDRSEPLHF